The rows below give T cell receptor beta chains drawn from one sample of a study of chemoradiotherapy in HPV16-positive cancers. Only in-frame clones appear in the TCRdb table, and some are missing; sequencing was by immunoSEQ multiplex PCR. Of more than 13,000 clones in the sample, 70% to 90% were seen once. Here the sequenced sample was blood, taken from a patient who underwent chemoradiotherapy. Receptors were obtained from a human donor with HPV-associated anogenital cancer. Each CDR3 is given with its conserved first and last residue. D genes are given only for firm matches. Clone size is shown for a subset of rows, as once, few, many or a class of expanded clone.

-,17,TRBV23-1,-,TRBJ1-5,TGCGCCAGCAGTCAATCGGTAGAAGATACCCGCAATCAGCCCCAGCATTTT,CASSQSVEDTRNQPQHF
TRBD1,17,TRBV7-9,-,TRBJ2-3,TGTGCCAGCAGCTTAATTACGACAGGGGGCTGGACAGATACGCAGTATTTT,CASSLITTGGWTDTQYF
-,11,TRBV20-1,few,TRBJ1-2,TGCAGTGCTAGATCAGGGATCGGCTACACCTTC,CSARSGIGYTF
-,19,TRBV11-2,-,TRBJ2-3,TGTGCCAGCAGCTTAGAACTTAGACGGGGGACGGCAGGGTTAGATACGCAGTATTTT,CASSLELRRGTAGLDTQYF
-,12,TRBV2,-,TRBJ2-5,TGCGCGAGTCACCTAGGGAAGGAGACCCAGTACTTC,CASHLGKETQYF
-,13,TRBV5-1,-,TRBJ2-7,TGCGCCAGCGCCGAGCCGGGGCCCTACGAGCAGTACTTC,CASAEPGPYEQYF
-,17,TRBV6-1,-,TRBJ1-1,TGTGCCAGCAGTGAAGTGGGTGGGAAAAGTGGGAACACTGAAGCTTTCTTT,CASSEVGGKSGNTEAFF
TRBD1,14,TRBV6-5,-,TRBJ1-2,TGTGCCAGCAGTTTTTACAGGGGAGACTATGGCTACACCTTC,CASSFYRGDYGYTF
TRBD1,14,TRBV19,-,TRBJ2-1,TGTGCCAGTAGTATAGAGCGACAGGGTAATGAGCAGTTCTTC,CASSIERQGNEQFF
TRBD1,15,TRBV7-9,-,TRBJ1-1,TGTGCCAGCAGCGGACGGACAGGCACAAACACTGAAGCTTTCTTT,CASSGRTGTNTEAFF
-,15,TRBV5-4,-,TRBJ2-3,TGTGCCAGCAGCCCCCCGGGGTCCTCCACGTATACGCAGTATTTT,CASSPPGSSTYTQYF
TRBD1,14,TRBV2,-,TRBJ1-1,TGTGCCAGCAGTTCTCAGGGGGTAGTGGCTGAAGCTTTCTTT,CASSSQGVVAEAFF
-,11,TRBV6-5,-,TRBJ1-2,TGTGCCAGCAGGTCGAGCTATGGCTACACCTTC,CASRSSYGYTF
-,13,TRBV6-5,-,TRBJ1-2,TGTGCCAGCAGTTACTCGGGGGACTATGGCTACACCTTC,CASSYSGDYGYTF
-,14,TRBV19,-,TRBJ1-2,TGTGCCAGTAGTAACCGGGTCCACACTTATGGCTACACCTTC,CASSNRVHTYGYTF
TRBD2,14,TRBV7-2,-,TRBJ2-7,TGTGCCAGCAGCCAGACTAGCGGGATTTACGAGCAGTACTTC,CASSQTSGIYEQYF
TRBD1,15,TRBV2,-,TRBJ1-2,TGTGCCAGCAGCCTAGACAGGGGGGCTAACTATGGCTACACCTTC,CASSLDRGANYGYTF
-,16,TRBV29-1,-,TRBJ1-5,TGCAGCGTCCCTATCCCGTACTGGGGTGAAAGTCAGCCCCAGCATTTT,CSVPIPYWGESQPQHF
TRBD1,13,TRBV28,-,TRBJ1-2,TGTGCCAGCACCGGGGACAGGGTATATGGCTACACCTTC,CASTGDRVYGYTF
TRBD1,17,TRBV2,-,TRBJ1-5,TGTGCCAGCAGGGGCGCCCGGGACAGGGGAGGGAATCAGCCCCAGCATTTT,CASRGARDRGGNQPQHF
-,13,TRBV11-2,-,TRBJ2-3,TGTGCCAGCAGCTTACTCGTGCAAGATACGCAGTATTTT,CASSLLVQDTQYF
TRBD1,13,TRBV7-9,-,TRBJ1-2,TGTGCCAGCAGCCACGGGACAGGGGATGGCTACACCTTC,CASSHGTGDGYTF
-,15,TRBV9,-,TRBJ2-1,TGTGCCAGCAGCGTCTTACCTTCGACAGACAATGAGCAGTTCTTC,CASSVLPSTDNEQFF
TRBD1,13,TRBV10-2,-,TRBJ1-1,TGCGCCAGTGGACAGGGAAGTGGCACTGAAGCTTTCTTT,CASGQGSGTEAFF
-,11,TRBV5-1,once,TRBJ2-7,TGCGCCAGCAGCTCGGCCTACGAGCAGTACTTC,CASSSAYEQYF
-,15,TRBV5-8,-,TRBJ1-3,TGTGCCAGCAGCTTGTATCAGGGCTCTGGAAACACCATATATTTT,CASSLYQGSGNTIYF
-,11,TRBV6-6,-,TRBJ2-5,TGTGCCAGCAGTTACGTGGAGACCCAGTACTTC,CASSYVETQYF
-,13,TRBV5-1,-,TRBJ2-3,TGCGCCAGCAGCGACCCGGGGTCGGATACGCAGTATTTT,CASSDPGSDTQYF
-,15,TRBV15,once,TRBJ2-5,TGTGCCACCAGCAGAGATCGCGGCTCCCAAGAGACCCAGTACTTC,CATSRDRGSQETQYF
-,14,TRBV9,-,TRBJ1-1,TGTGCCAGCAGCGTAGCCCCCACGAACACTGAAGCTTTCTTT,CASSVAPTNTEAFF
-,12,TRBV2,-,TRBJ1-2,TGTGCCAGCATGGGAAATAACTATGGCTACACCTTC,CASMGNNYGYTF
-,16,TRBV21-1,once,TRBJ1-3,TGTGCCAGCAGCAAAGTCACAGGCACCTCTGGAAACACCATATATTTT,CASSKVTGTSGNTIYF
TRBD2,16,TRBV4-1,-,TRBJ2-3,TGCGCCAGCAGCCAAGGGATCGCGGGAGGACTAGATACGCAGTATTTT,CASSQGIAGGLDTQYF
TRBD1,15,TRBV19,-,TRBJ1-4,TGTGCCACCCGGGACAGGGCCGAATCGAATGAAAAACTGTTTTTT,CATRDRAESNEKLFF
-,13,TRBV6-1,-,TRBJ2-2,TGTGCCAGCAGTTTGGTGGACACCGGGGAGCTGTTTTTT,CASSLVDTGELFF
TRBD1,11,TRBV6-4,-,TRBJ2-1,TGTGCCAGCAGTGAAGGGGGCCCCCAGTTCTTC,CASSEGGPQFF
-,13,TRBV18,-,TRBJ1-5,TGTGCCAGCTCACCAGGGAACCATCAGCCCCAGCATTTT,CASSPGNHQPQHF
-,15,TRBV16,-,TRBJ2-2,TGTGCCACCACCCCGGGACCGAAGTACACCGGGGAGCTGTTTTTT,CATTPGPKYTGELFF
TRBD1,13,TRBV30,-,TRBJ1-2,TGTGCCTGGATTGTTACAGGGGTGGGGGGCTACACCTTC,CAWIVTGVGGYTF
-,18,TRBV28,-,TRBJ2-7,TGTGCCAGCAGTTACCGATTTCTTCGGGGGACAAACGACTACGAGCAGTACTTC,CASSYRFLRGTNDYEQYF
-,13,TRBV7-2,-,TRBJ1-1,TGTGCCAGCAGCTTAATTTTGGGCACTGAAGCTTTCTTT,CASSLILGTEAFF
-,10,TRBV2,-,TRBJ1-2,TGTGCCAGCATCTTTTCGGGCTACACCTTC,CASIFSGYTF
-,14,TRBV7-9,once,TRBJ2-1,TGTGCCAGCAGCCCCTCGACCCGCCGACATGAGCAGTTCTTC,CASSPSTRRHEQFF
-,12,TRBV2,-,TRBJ2-3,TGTGCCAGCACCCGGGACTCCTATACGCAGTATTTT,CASTRDSYTQYF
-,12,TRBV6-1,once,TRBJ1-3,TGTGCCAGCCTAAGCTCTGGAAACACCATATATTTT,CASLSSGNTIYF
-,16,TRBV5-1,once,TRBJ1-1,TGCGCCAGCAGCTTGGGTTCAATTACAGTGAACACTGAAGCTTTCTTT,CASSLGSITVNTEAFF
-,17,TRBV7-3,once,TRBJ2-6,TGTGCCAGCAGCTTAATGGCGAGGAGCGCTGGGGCCAACGTCCTGACTTTC,CASSLMARSAGANVLTF
-,14,TRBV27,-,TRBJ2-1,TGTGCCAGCAGTTTTGGGCAGGGCATAAATGAGCAGTTCTTC,CASSFGQGINEQFF
-,12,TRBV25-1,-,TRBJ1-2,TGTGCCAGCTACCGACACCCCTATGGCTACACCTTC,CASYRHPYGYTF
TRBD2,21,TRBV4-1,-,TRBJ2-5,TGCGCCAGCAGCCGAGGGCAAATCCACGGGACTAGCGGGAGGTACCAAGAGACCCAGTACTTC,CASSRGQIHGTSGRYQETQYF
-,14,TRBV4-1,-,TRBJ2-1,TGCGCCAGCAGCCGGGGCGGTTCCTACAATGAGCAGTTCTTC,CASSRGGSYNEQFF
TRBD1,13,TRBV15,-,TRBJ1-1,TGTGCCACCAGCTCCGACAGGGAGACTGAAGCTTTCTTT,CATSSDRETEAFF
-,17,TRBV7-6,-,TRBJ2-1,TGTGCCAGCAGCCTCTTAGCGGCCCAGATCTCCTACAATGAGCAGTTCTTC,CASSLLAAQISYNEQFF
TRBD1,12,TRBV6-1,-,TRBJ1-2,TGTGCCAGCGGACGACAGGGAAGGGGCTACACCTTC,CASGRQGRGYTF
TRBD1,14,TRBV6-6,once,TRBJ1-2,TGTGCCAGCAGTTCGGACAGGGGAGTGGGTGGCTACACCTTC,CASSSDRGVGGYTF